The T cell receptor beta chain described here comes from a study of T-cell memory formation after mild COVID-19 (dated by TCRdb to about 2021). Study-wide context: TCR sequence clusters from the two donors were largely donor specific. In a couple of donors, T-cell clones that expanded and contracted after mild COVID-19 were tracked by sequencing TCRalpha and TCRbeta repertoires over time. The cohort comprised two young, previously healthy adult volunteers, one female and one male.

Ficoll-Paque density gradient centrifugation was used to isolate PBMCs. What the research found in general, with its limitations: Some responding clones were found in pre-infection memory, which suggests that pre-existing cross-reactive memory T cells took part in the SARS-CoV-2 response. The second-wave clones that peaked on day 37 were not confirmed to be SARS-CoV-2 specific. The study included only a couple of mild cases, and larger cohorts that include severe cases with pre-infection samples were judged to be necessary. Clones that contracted from day 15 to 85 showed balanced CD4/CD8 phenotypes, whereas a second wave of clones that expanded from day 15 to 37 leaned towards CD4+. Contracting CD4+ clones turned up mainly in the CM and EM memory subsets, whereas EMRA was where CD8+ clones were enriched.

The data were produced on an Illumina NovaSeq 6000. TCRalpha and TCRbeta cDNA libraries were built by 5'RACE with constant-segment primers, adding sample barcodes and unique molecular identifiers. RNA was extracted from every sample with Trizol reagent. The libraries were amplified in two PCR steps, and the second step added a second sample barcode and Illumina TruSeq adapters. The libraries were sequenced on an Illumina NovaSeq using 2 x 150 bp paired-end reads. The original methods were these. The reads were demultiplexed and collapsed into UMI-guided consensus sequences using migec v1.2.7. Using mixcr v2.1.11, UMI consensuses were aligned to TRA and TRB V and J templates and then assembled into clonotypes. A clonotype was counted as expanded or contracted only if both edgeR and NoisET called the change significant, with noise models trained on biological replicates. edgeR calls used a false discovery rate-adjusted p below 0.01 and a log2 fold-change threshold of 1. As an exploratory analysis of dynamics, max-normalized trajectories of the 1000 most abundant clonotypes were examined with PCA combined with hierarchical clustering. Each responding clone was given a CD4 or CD8 phenotype based on the CD4+ and CD8+ repertoires, which had been sequenced separately. Clones were called with MiXCR by TCRdb after fastp trimmed the public reads at Q25, and only in-frame beta chains were retained. Here each entry gathers all rows of one CDR3 protein and keeps the most common genes and DNA. TCRdb, rather than the study authors, made the V and J calls. Present in this sample are about 82,000 distinct CDR3 sequences, 9.5% to 15% of which were seen just once. The ten largest clones represent around two fifths of the sample.

Turning to this clonotype: Its recognized antigen is unknown. Qualities for individual bases were not recorded, and no much larger clone is one base off.

CDR1 and CDR2 are read off the germline V gene as SGHDT and YYEEEE. From the cysteine up to the phenylalanine, the CDR3 has a length of 15 residues. Only the CDR3 portion is preserved as DNA: 45 bases, with reading frame beginning at the first base. V lost 4 bases and J lost 2 bases, and the count of bases not matched to a germline gene is 7. This TCR was recovered from a man aged 18 to 30 who had mild COVID-19 (a few samples of this study predate the infection). The sample titles of this study are shuffled in the database, so cell type and time point are left out; the donor was told from shared clones. Sequencing used PBMCs or a T cell subset sorted from them (not recorded which). The chain uses TRBV5-6 and TRBJ2-7; the junction holds 9 bases that match TRBD1. The CDR3 region reads CASSRPGQGTYEQYF. The base sequence is TGTGCCAGCAGCCGCCCGGGACAGGGAACCTACGAGCAGTACTTC.